Below, 21 T cell receptor beta chains from the same sample are listed, as sequenced in a study of sequential checkpoint blockade in melanoma. Regarding treatment: randomized to nivolumab then ipilimumab (arm A) or the reverse (arm B). The repertoire was sequenced with immunoSEQ multiplex PCR; TCRdb's copy has only in-frame clones and lacks some. The data show 20,000 to 25,000 clones, approximately 30% seen once. The specimen comprised tumor tissue (inferred from file names), sampled from a patient given nivolumab and ipilimumab in sequence. The receptors were gathered from a human donor with melanoma.

This sequence joins TRBV19 and TRBJ2-2, with D maybe TRBD2 (5 bases). Trimming pared 3 bases from V and 5 bases from J, leaving 7 bases between. Germline values: CDR1 LNHDA, CDR2 SQIVND (reference sequence). The CDR3 has 13 residues. CDR3 residues: CASSMRVTGELFF. CDR3 DNA: TGTGCCAGTAGTATGAGGGTTACCGGGGAGCTGTTTTTT.

This chain links TRBV19 with TRBJ2-1, with TRBD2 matching over 7 bases. The ends lost 3 bases at V and 0 bases at J; junction bases unmatched: 5. Germline lookup yields CDR1 LNHDA and CDR2 SQIVND (reference sequence). The CDR3 is made up of 16 amino acids. In nucleotides, the CDR3 is TGTGCCAGTAGTATCTTACTAGCGAACTCCTACAATGAGCAGTTCTTC. Translated: CASSILLANSYNEQFF.

A few counts support this clone. The rearrangement joins TRBV28 to TRBJ2-2, with 7 bases that match TRBD2. J gave up 1 base and V 2 bases, and 7 bases lay outside the gene matches. In germline, CDR1 is MDHEN, CDR2 SYDVKM. The CDR3 covers 17 residues. CDR3 loop: CASSLSWGGGNTGELFF. The DNA for the CDR3 is TGTGCCAGCAGTTTAAGCTGGGGCGGGGGGAACACCGGGGAGCTGTTTTTT.

There are a few counts of this clone. This chain connects TRBV28 to TRBJ1-1; no clear D gene. Trimming shortened V by 3 bases and J by 7 bases, and 15 bases separated the two germline ends. CDR1 MDHEN and CDR2 SYDVKM come from the germline V gene. This CDR3 has 14 residues. CDR3 nucleotides: TGTGCCAGCAGTTTCACAGTCTCTCTCAATGAAGCTTTCTTT. Translation: CASSFTVSLNEAFF.

The V call is TRBV6-8, the J call TRBJ2-3; 7 nucleotides match TRBD1. The CDR3 length is 14 residues. V trimming: 6 bases; J trimming: 4 bases; junction bases outside the gene matches: 7. The germline V gene encodes CDR1 MNHGY and CDR2 SAAAGT. In nucleotides, the CDR3 is TGTGCCAGCAGGCTAACAGGGGTCGCAGATACGCAGTATTTT. Its translation: CASRLTGVADTQYF.

The CDR3 region has the DNA TGCAGCGTCAAACCACAGGGGATGAACACTGAAGCTTTCTTT. This translates into CSVKPQGMNTEAFF. The V gene is TRBV29-1, the J gene TRBJ1-1; 7 bases map to TRBD1. The CDR3 runs 14 residues. Germline CDR1 is SQVTM and CDR2 is ANQGSEA. With V trimmed by 6 bases and J by 0 bases, 7 bases remained unmatched.

The V gene is TRBV28, the J gene TRBJ2-1, with 7 bases lining up with TRBD2. This CDR3 is 12 amino acids long. The trim removed 6 bases at V and 7 bases at J, leaving 3 bases unmatched. Germline V lookup: CDR1 MDHEN, CDR2 SYDVKM. The CDR3 here is CASRSGVNEQFF. CDR3 sequence (DNA): TGTGCCAGCAGGAGCGGGGTGAATGAGCAGTTCTTC. The complete variable domain, with remaining parts taken from reference TRBV28 and TRBJ2-1, reads DVKVTQSSRYLVKRTGEKVFLECVQDMDHENMFWYRQDPGLGLRLIYFSYDVKMKEKGDIPEGYSVSREKKERFSLILESASTNQTSMYLCASRSGVNEQFFGPGTRLTVL.

The V gene is TRBV18, the J gene TRBJ1-1; 8 bases are shared with TRBD1. The CDR3 extends over 13 amino acids. V gave up 6 bases and J gave up 11 bases; unmatched junction bases: 11. Germline-derived CDR1 and CDR2 are KGHSH and LQKENI. This CDR3 is CASSLGQGEWAFF. In nucleotides, the CDR3 is TGTGCCAGCTCCCTCGGACAGGGAGAGTGGGCTTTCTTT. The whole variable domain, filled in from reference TRBV18 and TRBJ1-1, reads NAGVMQNPRHLVRRRGQEARLRCSPMKGHSHVYWYRQLPEEGLKFMVYLQKENIIDESGMPKERFSAEFPKEGPSILRIQQVVRGDSAAYFCASSLGQGEWAFFGQGTRLTVV.

This clone was counted only a few times. This rearrangement joins TRBV6-1 to TRBJ2-7; D is possibly TRBD1 (5 bases). The CDR3 has 15 residues. Trimming cost V 1 base and J 2 bases, with 12 bases left between them. CDR1 is MNHNS and CDR2 is SASEGT in the germline V gene. The CDR3: CASSEGSRGAYEQYF. The CDR3 DNA reads TGTGCCAGCAGTGAAGGCTCTAGGGGCGCCTACGAGCAGTACTTC.

CDR3 sequence reads: CASSLERQGIAGELFF. CDR3 DNA sequence: TGTGCCAGCAGCTTGGAGAGGCAGGGTATAGCCGGGGAGCTGTTTTTT. The rearrangement joins TRBV7-5 to TRBJ2-2; TRBD1 was called by the table and not checked on the DNA. TRBV7-5 is marked as a pseudogene. The CDR3 has 16 amino acids.

CDR3 bases: TGTGCCAGCAGTCCGACAAGCGTCGCGGCTCAAGAGACCCAGTACTTC. Protein sequence: CASSPTSVAAQETQYF. The chain joins TRBV28 to TRBJ2-5; D uncertain. Germline V lookup: CDR1 MDHEN, CDR2 SYDVKM. V shed 5 bases and J shed 2 bases, with 18 bases lying between them. CDR3 length equals 16 residues.

V and J are TRBV5-1 and TRBJ2-7; possible D gene TRBD1, 6 bases. V lost 3 bases and J lost 5, with 15 bases in between. CDR3 size: 14 residues. CDR1 and CDR2 (germline): SGHRS, YFSETQ. The CDR3 coding sequence is TGCGCCAGCAGCTGGGGTGTGGGGGCGGACGAGCAGTACTTC. Translating it yields CASSWGVGADEQYF.

This clone was found a few times. V is TRBV9 and J is TRBJ2-1, with 9 bases lining up with TRBD1. Per the germline V gene, CDR1 is SGDLS and CDR2 is YYNGEE. Trimming at V came to 5 bases and at J to 7 bases, leaving 10 bases not matched to a gene. The CDR3 length is 15 residues. Here the CDR3 DNA reads TGTGCCAGCAGTGAAACAAGGACAGGGGTAAATGAGCAGTTCTTC. Translation gives CASSETRTGVNEQFF.

The V gene is TRBV14, the J gene TRBJ2-5; D uncertain. CDR1 SGHDN and CDR2 FVKESK come from the germline V gene. The V gene lost 3 bases and the J gene lost 2 bases, with 13 bases spanning the gap. This CDR3 has 15 residues. The CDR3 nucleotides are TGTGCCAGCAGCCACGCCTCGGGCAGGCAAGAGACCCAGTACTTC. It yields the protein CASSHASGRQETQYF.

The chain couples TRBV11-3 to TRBJ2-3; unclear D gene. Trimming removed 2 bases at V and 3 bases at J, with 15 bases between. Germline assignment: CDR1 SGHNT and CDR2 YENEEA. There are 16 residues in the CDR3. CDR3 in DNA: TGTGCCAGCAGCTTAATAGGCATTTTGGGGACAGATACGCAGTATTTT. Its protein is CASSLIGILGTDTQYF.

The chain uses TRBV12-5 and TRBJ1-1, with a tentative D call TRBD1 (5 bases). In germline, CDR1 is LGHNT, CDR2 FRNRAP. The CDR3 totals 13 residues. The CDR3 region has the DNA TGTGCCAGCCAAAGGGGATACGGCACTGAAGCTTTCTTT. Encoded protein: CASQRGYGTEAFF.

This clone was observed a few times. The gene calls are TRBV14 and TRBJ1-1; D unresolved. Germline lookup yields CDR1 SGHDN and CDR2 FVKESK. Trimming left V 1 base short and J 8 bases short, with 11 bases between. This CDR3 comprises 13 residues. The CDR3, as DNA: TGTGCCAGCAGCCAAGTATCTTCAGCAGAAGCTTTCTTT. Translating it yields CASSQVSSAEAFF.

This chain links TRBV18 with TRBJ2-7, with TRBD2 matching over 9 bases. Trimming at V came to 3 bases and at J to 6 bases, leaving 3 bases not matched to a gene. Germline V gene lookup returns CDR1 KGHSH and CDR2 LQKENI. There are 13 residues in the CDR3. The chain's CDR3 is CASSPLREGEQYF. In DNA form, the CDR3 reads TGTGCCAGCTCACCTCTGCGGGAGGGCGAGCAGTACTTC.

A few counts support this clone. This sequence joins TRBV28 and TRBJ2-2; D is uncertain. This CDR3 contains 17 residues. CDR1 MDHEN and CDR2 SYDVKM come from the germline V gene. V was pared by 5 bases and J by 2 bases, with 18 bases between. As DNA, the CDR3 is TGTGCCAGCAGTCCCCCTACGGTGGCGAGCAACACCGGGGAGCTGTTTTTT. Its protein is CASSPPTVASNTGELFF.

As for this clone: The junction departs from the called germline gene at one end, perhaps through a read error. The chain has TRBV11-3 and TRBJ2-1, with TRBD1 identical over 9 bases. This CDR3 contains 14 residues. Germline V gives CDR1 SGHNT, CDR2 YENEEA. CDR3 amino acids: CASSLGQGHNEQFF. CDR3 sequence (DNA): TGTGCTAGCAGCTTGGGACAGGGTCACAATGAGCAGTTCTTC.

CDR3 DNA: TGTGCCAGCCCTATCCCCCGCGAGGGTAACTATGGCTACACCTTC. It specifies CASPIPREGNYGYTF. This rearrangement joins TRBV19 to TRBJ1-2, with D unclear. Germline CDR1 and CDR2: LNHDA and SQIVND (reference sequence). Deletions cut 9 bases from V and 1 base from J, with 18 bases between. This CDR3 has 15 amino acids.